The next 21 T cell receptor beta chains were all read from a single sample in a study of breast tumors, draining lymph nodes, adjacent tissues. Breast cancer patients provided tissue from their axillary draining lymph nodes. TCRdb independently ran MiXCR on the multiplex PCR reads; one entry per CDR3 protein. The data contain around 190,000 distinct CDR3 sequences, 33% of them singletons. The sample comprised axillary lymph node tissue. The receptor source for this set is a female donor with breast cancer. Some clones in this sample may be carry-over from other donors' samples.

The V and J genes are TRBV7-9 and TRBJ2-2, with 9 bases identical to TRBD1. The germline V gene has CDR1 SEHNR and CDR2 FQNEAQ (reference sequence). This CDR3 contains 14 residues. V lost 5 bases and J lost 11; bases outside the gene matches: 9. CDR3 loop: CASSATGGSGELFF. The DNA of the CDR3 is TGTGCCAGCAGCGCGACAGGGGGGTCGGGTGAGCTGTTTTTT. The full variable domain, its missing parts supplied by reference TRBV7-9 and TRBJ2-2, is DTGVSQNPRHKITKRGQNVTFRCDPISEHNRLYWYRQTLGQGPEFLTYFQNEAQLEKSRLLSDRFSAERPKGSFSTLEIQRTEQGDSAMYLCASSATGGSGELFFGEGSRLTVL.

V gene TRBV7-7 combines with J gene TRBJ2-5; a weak D match, TRBD2 (5 bases). Germline values: CDR1 SSHAT, CDR2 FNYEAQ (reference sequence). The CDR3 spans 14 residues. The CDR3 loop is CARDYGVRMETQYF. The CDR3 coding sequence is TGTGCTAGAGACTACGGGGTCCGGATGGAGACCCAGTACTTC.

This clonotype has a count of ten or more. This chain links TRBV7-9 with TRBJ2-3; possible D gene TRBD2, 6 bases. V lost 6 bases to trimming and J lost 0 bases, with 13 bases between them. CDR3 length: 15 amino acids. Germline V CDR1 and CDR2: SEHNR, FQNEAQ (reference sequence). CDR3 nucleotide sequence: TGTGCCAGCAGTTCCCGACTAGTGAGCACAGATACGCAGTATTTT. It specifies CASSSRLVSTDTQYF.

This clonotype was seen ten or more times. The genes are TRBV11-3 and TRBJ2-1; 7 nucleotides line up with TRBD2. Germline-derived CDR1 and CDR2 are SGHNT and YENEEA. The CDR3 length is 15 residues. V shed 3 bases, J shed 5 bases, and the junction held 7 bases outside the gene matches. The DNA of the CDR3 is TGTGCCAGCAGCTTGAGGGGCCGGGGGGACAATGAGCAGTTCTTC. This codes for CASSLRGRGDNEQFF.

About this clonotype itself: Given a much more abundant clone one base away, this may be a read error. V gene TRBV5-4 combines with J gene TRBJ2-7; 7 nucleotides agree with TRBD1. V lost 6 bases, J lost 3 bases, and 12 bases stayed unmatched. Germline V gene sequence: CDR1 SGHNT, CDR2 YYREEE (reference sequence). The CDR3 covers 15 residues. CDR3 amino acids: CASKWGTDNYYEQYF. In DNA, the CDR3 is TGTGCCAGCAAGTGGGGGACAGACAACTACTACGAGCAGTACTTC.

The rearrangement joins TRBV29-1 to TRBJ2-1; 7 nucleotides match TRBD2. The germline V gene encodes CDR1 SQVTM and CDR2 ANQGSEA. The CDR3 has 12 residues. With 4 bases clipped from V and 4 bases from J, the junction kept 1 base outside the gene matches. CDR3 nucleotides: TGCAGCGTTGGTAGCGGGTACAATGAGCAGTTCTTC. The encoded protein is CSVGSGYNEQFF.

In this sample, this clonotype turned up a few times. Given a much more abundant clone one base away, this may be a read error. The genes are TRBV9 and TRBJ2-5, with 11 nucleotides matching TRBD1. V shed 0 bases and J 5 bases; nucleotides not matched to a gene: 6. The CDR3 loop spans 16 amino acids. Germline V gene data show CDR1 as SGDLS and CDR2 as YYNGEE. The CDR3 reads CASSVGGQGAVETQYF. Here the CDR3 DNA reads TGTGCCAGCAGCGTAGGAGGACAGGGGGCCGTTGAGACCCAGTACTTC.

This clonotype has just a few counts. The chain uses TRBV6-2 or TRBV6-3 and TRBJ2-7; possibly TRBD2 for D (6 bases). The CDR3 contains 12 residues. CDR1 MNHEY and CDR2 SVGEGT come from the germline V gene. V gave up 2 bases and J gave up 6 bases, with 8 bases separating them. CDR3 bases: TGTGCCAGCAGTTACCGCGGGGCCGAGCAGTACTTC. It yields the protein CASSYRGAEQYF.

The V gene is TRBV20-1, the J gene TRBJ1-4; D is ambiguous. The germline V and J ends were trimmed by 6 bases and 8 bases, with 16 bases remaining between them. The germline CDR1 and CDR2 sequences are DFQATT and SNEGSKA (reference sequence). The CDR3 length is 13 residues. CDR3 sequence (DNA): TGCAGTGCCCTGACACGGAGGAAGGAAAAACTGTTTTTT. The encoded protein is CSALTRRKEKLFF.

V gene TRBV6-2 or TRBV6-3 combines with J gene TRBJ1-2; D is unresolved. In germline, CDR1 is MNHEY, CDR2 SVGEGT. The CDR3 length is 13 residues. Trimming took off 0 bases at V and 8 bases at J, with 10 bases between the two ends. The CDR3 DNA follows: TGTGCCAGCAGTTACTCCGCGGGCCACGGCTACACCTTC. This gives the protein CASSYSAGHGYTF.

V and J are TRBV5-4 and TRBJ2-7, with 7 bases fitting TRBD1. CDR1 SGHNT and CDR2 YYREEE come from the germline V gene (reference sequence). The CDR3 has 15 residues. V dropped 7 bases and J dropped 0; count of bases not matched to a gene: 10. The CDR3 here is CASFPDRVSSYEQYF. As DNA, the CDR3 is TGTGCCAGCTTCCCCGACAGGGTGAGCTCCTACGAGCAGTACTTC.

There are many counts of this clonotype. The chain couples TRBV9 to TRBJ2-1; a weak D match, TRBD2 (6 bases). The CDR3 sequence is 15 residues long. Trimming shortened V by 0 bases and J by 5 bases, and 12 bases separated the two germline ends. Germline lookup yields CDR1 SGDLS and CDR2 YYNGEE. In DNA form, the CDR3 reads TGTGCCAGCAGCGTAGACCGGGGGAAAGACAATGAGCAGTTCTTC. Translating gives CASSVDRGKDNEQFF.

The chain links TRBV3-1 to TRBJ2-3; D possibly corresponds to TRBD2 (5 bases). V lost 4 bases and J 2 bases, leaving 13 bases between the germline ends. This CDR3 comprises 15 residues. Germline lookup yields CDR1 LGHDT and CDR2 YNNKEL (reference sequence). CDR3 residues: CASSLLGAYTDTQYF. The CDR3 nucleotides read TGTGCCAGCAGCCTACTAGGTGCTTACACAGATACGCAGTATTTT.

This clonotype was found once. The limits of the CDR3 on the DNA are not certain, so only TCRdb's listed CDR3 is given. The chain joins TRBV10-3 to TRBJ2-6; TRBD2, the table's D call, lacks a check against the DNA. The CDR3 length is 24 residues, termini included. Germline CDR1 ENHRY, CDR2 SYGVKD. This CDR3 reads CAIRRGPYGYTFGSEVTGANVLTF.

At least ten counts were recorded for this clonotype. The chain combines TRBV19 with TRBJ2-2, with TRBD2 matching over 10 bases. With V trimmed by 9 bases and J by 1 base, 11 bases remained unmatched. Germline CDR1 and CDR2: LNHDA and SQIVND (reference sequence). The length of the CDR3 is 17 residues. The CDR3 protein is CASRGSSGGRNTGELFF. The CDR3 DNA is TGTGCCAGCAGGGGGAGTAGCGGGGGGCGGAACACCGGGGAGCTGTTTTTT.

This clonotype was counted at least ten times. The CDR3 spells CASSLNRVQETQYF. CDR3 DNA: TGTGCCAGCAGCTTAAACAGGGTTCAAGAGACCCAGTACTTC. The chain recombines TRBV7-2 with TRBJ2-5, with D maybe TRBD1 (6 bases). The CDR3 contains 14 residues. V dropped 2 bases and J dropped 2 bases, with 9 bases sitting between them. CDR1 is SGHTA and CDR2 is FQGNSA in the germline V gene.

About this clonotype itself: This may come from a read error, since a much larger clone is one base off. J is TRBJ2-5 and V is TRBV24-1; the D gene is possibly TRBD2 (5 bases). This CDR3 has 15 amino acids. Germline-derived CDR1 and CDR2 are KGHDR and SFDVKD. CDR3 in DNA: TGTGCCTCCAGTGAGCAGGCACCAGAGGGAGAGACCCAGTACTTC. It codes for CASSEQAPEGETQYF.

This clonotype has a count of ten or more. This rearrangement joins TRBV19 to TRBJ2-3, with TRBD1 matching over 10 bases. CDR3 size: 14 residues. Germline-derived CDR1 and CDR2 are LNHDA and SQIVND (reference sequence). The V and J ends lost 4 bases and 5 bases, in that order; junction bases with no gene match: 3. CDR3 nucleotide sequence: TGTGCCAGTAGTAGGACAGGGGGTGTAGATACGCAGTATTTT. Amino acids: CASSRTGGVDTQYF.

This clonotype was detected many times. This chain connects TRBV20-1 to TRBJ2-1; 10 bases are shared with TRBD2. With V trimmed by 0 bases and J by 8 bases, 7 bases remained unmatched. From germline, CDR1 is DFQATT and CDR2 SNEGSKA (reference sequence). This CDR3 has 15 residues. CDR3 region: CSARDVASGSHEQFF. Written as DNA, the CDR3 is TGCAGTGCTAGAGATGTTGCTAGCGGGAGTCATGAGCAGTTCTTC.

On this clonotype: A clone one base away is much larger, so this may be a read error. The chain has TRBV4-2 and TRBJ1-2, with D unclear. The germline V gene encodes CDR1 LGHNA and CDR2 YNFKEQ. The CDR3 covers 16 residues. The CDR3 here is CASSPRAGETNCGYTF. The CDR3 region has the DNA TGTGCCAGCAGCCCCCGGGCAGGCGAAACTAACTGTGGCTACACCTTC.

At least ten counts were recorded for this clonotype. The CDR3 spells CASSQGIRGPYGYTF. The CDR3 coding sequence is TGTGCCAGCAGCCAAGGGATCAGGGGCCCCTATGGCTACACCTTC. V and J are TRBV14 and TRBJ1-2, with a tentative D call TRBD1 (6 bases). Trimming stripped 1 base from V and 4 bases from J, with 13 bases between. The CDR3 has 15 amino acids. Germline-derived CDR1 and CDR2 are SGHDN and FVKESK.